This is a list of T cell receptor beta chains from one sample in a study of cytomegalovirus exposure and HLA in healthy donors. The data were produced by immunoSEQ multiplex PCR, yet TCRdb's version contains in-frame clones alone and is incomplete. The sample lists 150,000 to 200,000 clones; about an eighth were seen once. The sequenced material came from PBMCs. The receptors were sampled from a man aged 45 to 65 in good health and CMV-seropositive. Both conserved end residues are part of each CDR3. D genes are given only for firm matches. A clone size is listed for some rows: how often the clone was seen (once, few, many), or a class if it is expanded.

clone_size	v_call	j_call	d_call	cdr3_aa	cdr3_nt
few	TRBV9	TRBJ2-1	NA	CASNPSGSSYNEQFF	TGTGCCAGCAACCCCTCGGGTAGTTCCTACAATGAGCAGTTCTTC
NA	TRBV29-1	TRBJ1-3	TRBD1	CSAQGVAGNTIYF	TGCAGCGCCCAGGGGGTTGCTGGAAACACCATATATTTT
NA	TRBV2	TRBJ1-2	NA	CASSSPSYGYTF	TGTGCCAGCAGTTCACCCAGCTATGGCTACACCTTC
NA	TRBV19	TRBJ1-1	NA	CASSFQNTEAFF	TGTGCCAGTAGTTTCCAGAACACTGAAGCTTTCTTT
few	TRBV5-4	TRBJ1-4	TRBD1	CASSSLGGEEKLFF	TGTGCCAGCAGCTCCCTAGGGGGCGAAGAAAAACTGTTTTTT
NA	TRBV25-1	TRBJ1-1	NA	CASARVGDTEAFF	TGTGCCAGCGCGCGGGTTGGTGACACTGAAGCTTTCTTT
few	TRBV9	TRBJ2-3	NA	CASSVEGGVGTDTQYF	TGTGCCAGCAGCGTAGAAGGGGGGGTGGGCACAGATACGCAGTATTTT
NA	TRBV28	TRBJ1-1	NA	CASSITGTGAFF	TGTGCCAGCAGTATTACAGGAACCGGAGCTTTCTTT
NA	TRBV25-1	TRBJ1-1	NA	CASRPQATLNTEAFF	TGTGCCAGCAGGCCACAGGCGACCCTGAACACTGAAGCTTTCTTT
few	TRBV21-1	TRBJ1-1	NA	CASTRGTGLNFDTEAFF	TGTGCCAGCACCCGGGGGACGGGACTGAATTTCGACACTGAAGCTTTCTTT
NA	TRBV21-1	TRBJ1-2	NA	CASNRDRAYYGYTF	TGTGCCAGCAACCGGGACAGGGCCTACTATGGCTACACCTTC
few	TRBV27	TRBJ2-5	NA	CASSFEGSLRKTQYF	TGTGCCAGCAGTTTTGAGGGATCTTTAAGGAAGACCCAGTACTTC
few	TRBV7-6	TRBJ2-5	TRBD2	CASSSRGLAGGPYQETQYF	TGTGCCAGCAGCTCTCGGGGACTAGCGGGGGGCCCGTACCAAGAGACCCAGTACTTC
few	TRBV5-1	TRBJ1-5	NA	CASSSPEEDSHQPQHF	TGCGCCAGCAGCTCCCCCGAGGAGGACTCCCATCAGCCCCAGCATTTT
NA	TRBV11-2	TRBJ1-4	TRBD1	CASSLDSGGLGEKLFF	TGTGCCAGCAGCTTAGACTCAGGGGGCTTGGGTGAAAAACTGTTTTTT
few	TRBV19	TRBJ2-3	NA	CASSRGGQGGGTDTQYF	TGTGCCAGTAGTAGGGGGGGACAGGGCGGGGGGACAGATACGCAGTATTTT
few	TRBV18	TRBJ2-5	TRBD1	CASSLAGTQGAQYF	TGTGCCAGCTCACTCGCCGGGACCCAGGGGGCCCAGTACTTC
NA	TRBV6-5	TRBJ1-4	NA	CASSLRKGEREKLFF	TGTGCCAGCAGCCTGAGGAAGGGGGAACGGGAAAAACTGTTTTTT
few	TRBV5-1	TRBJ2-3	NA	CASSLGVTSTDTQYF	TGCGCCAGCAGCTTGGGAGTCACTAGCACAGATACGCAGTATTTT
NA	TRBV29-1	TRBJ1-2	TRBD1	CGTGGGEYGYTF	TGCGGGACAGGGGGCGGGGAATATGGCTACACCTTC
few	TRBV20-1	TRBJ1-2	NA	CSARDIGYTF	TGCAGTGCTAGAGATATTGGCTACACCTTC
few	TRBV19	TRBJ1-5	TRBD1	CASSVDRAQPQHF	TGTGCCAGTAGTGTCGACAGGGCGCAGCCCCAGCATTTT
few	TRBV11-3	TRBJ2-7	NA	CASSLAQGSSYEQYF	TGTGCCAGCAGCTTAGCCCAGGGGTCCTCCTACGAGCAGTACTTC
NA	TRBV29-1	TRBJ2-2	TRBD2	CSAGGELAGAANTGELFF	TGCAGCGCTGGAGGTGAACTAGCGGGGGCCGCGAACACCGGGGAGCTGTTTTTT
NA	TRBV10-2	TRBJ1-3	NA	CASSLPPGAPGNTIYF	TGCGCCAGCAGCCTTCCTCCAGGGGCGCCGGGAAACACCATATATTTT
once	TRBV28	TRBJ1-1	TRBD1	CASRWGQGRAFF	TGTGCCAGCAGGTGGGGACAGGGCAGAGCTTTCTTT
few	TRBV7-9	TRBJ2-3	NA	CASSRGTDTQYF	TGTGCCAGCAGCCGGGGCACAGATACGCAGTATTTT
NA	TRBV29-1	TRBJ2-1	TRBD2	CSVEAQRGPSSYNEQFF	TGCAGCGTTGAAGCCCAGCGGGGGCCGAGCTCCTACAATGAGCAGTTCTTC
NA	TRBV4-2	TRBJ1-4	TRBD1	CASSQDGTEDEKLFF	TGTGCCAGCAGCCAAGATGGGACAGAAGATGAAAAACTGTTTTTT
few	TRBV5-6	TRBJ2-3	NA	CASSFDRPTDTQYF	TGTGCCAGCAGCTTTGACAGACCCACAGATACGCAGTATTTT
NA	TRBV11-2	TRBJ2-7	NA	CASKAESYEQYF	TGTGCCAGCAAAGCCGAGAGCTACGAGCAGTACTTC
NA	TRBV25-1	TRBJ1-2	NA	CASQGNGNGYTF	TGTGCCAGTCAGGGGAATGGGAATGGCTACACCTTC
NA	TRBV4-3	TRBJ2-4	TRBD1	CASSRDRYDIQYF	TGCGCCAGCAGTCGGGACAGGTATGACATTCAGTACTTC
few	TRBV5-6	TRBJ2-5	NA	CASSRGKSQETQYF	TGTGCCAGCAGCCGGGGGAAGTCTCAAGAGACCCAGTACTTC
few	TRBV7-2	TRBJ2-1	TRBD2	CASSFRTSGGYSSYNEQFF	TGTGCCAGCAGCTTTCGGACTAGCGGGGGGTATAGCTCCTACAATGAGCAGTTCTTC
few	TRBV6-6	TRBJ1-5	TRBD1	CASSGAGTGRNQPQHF	TGTGCCAGCAGTGGCGCGGGGACAGGGAGGAATCAGCCCCAGCATTTT
few	TRBV7-2	TRBJ1-4	NA	CASSAALRVGDEKLFF	TGTGCCAGCAGCGCCGCACTCCGAGTAGGGGATGAAAAACTGTTTTTT
NA	TRBV6-5	TRBJ1-2	NA	CASSRLERSNYGYTF	TGTGCCAGCAGCCGACTGGAACGCTCTAACTATGGCTACACCTTC
few	TRBV11-3	TRBJ2-5	TRBD2	CASSNSGGYQETQYF	TGTGCCAGCAGCAACAGCGGGGGGTACCAAGAGACCCAGTACTTC
NA	TRBV5-1	TRBJ1-2	NA	CASKAGDYGYTF	TGCGCCAGCAAGGCCGGGGACTATGGCTACACCTTC
once	TRBV5-1	TRBJ2-1	NA	CASSLRTGHNEQFF	TGCGCCAGCAGCTTGCGGACTGGCCACAATGAGCAGTTCTTC
few	TRBV2	TRBJ2-1	NA	CASSEEVGHLGEQFF	TGTGCCAGCAGTGAAGAGGTTGGACATTTGGGTGAGCAGTTCTTC
NA	TRBV7-9	TRBJ2-3	NA	CASSRPDLSTDTQYF	TGTGCCAGCAGCCGACCGGACTTGAGCACAGATACGCAGTATTTT
few	TRBV5-1	TRBJ2-2	NA	CASMAAANTGELFF	TGCGCCAGCATGGCGGCAGCTAACACCGGGGAGCTGTTTTTT
few	TRBV10-1	TRBJ1-5	TRBD1	CASSEGQGVQPQHF	TGCGCCAGCAGTGAGGGACAGGGAGTTCAGCCCCAGCATTTT
once	TRBV5-1	TRBJ2-7	NA	CASSSWGGLDEQYF	TGCGCCAGCAGCTCTTGGGGGGGGCTGGACGAGCAGTACTTC